These 28 T cell receptor beta chains share one sample of origin, sequenced in a study of cytomegalovirus exposure and HLA in healthy donors. PCR was performed using 60 Vbeta and 13 Jbeta primers. Sequenced by immunoSEQ multiplex PCR; TCRdb stores in-frame clones only, minus some. The sample holds about 83,000 clones, roughly 81% seen once. Source material: PBMCs. Receptor source: a woman aged 25 to 39 in good health and CMV-seronegative.

This clone was observed a handful of times. This chain connects TRBV20-1 to TRBJ1-2; 8 bases fit TRBD1. Germline assignment: CDR1 DFQATT and CDR2 SNEGSKA (reference sequence). V was pared by 6 bases and J by 7 bases, with 4 bases of the junction left unmatched. This CDR3 spans 11 amino acids. DNA of the CDR3: TGCAGTGCGGACAGGGTGGGTGGCTACACCTTC. Translation gives CSADRVGGYTF.

The chain carries TRBV6-1 and TRBJ2-3; tentative D call: TRBD2 (6 bases). V lost 3 bases and J lost 0, with 10 bases in between. This CDR3 is built from 15 residues. Germline loops: CDR1 MNHNS, CDR2 SASEGT. The CDR3: CASSEEAGSTDTQYF. CDR3 coding DNA: TGTGCCAGCAGTGAGGAGGCGGGGAGCACAGATACGCAGTATTTT.

This chain connects TRBV27 to TRBJ1-4, with 10 bases identical to TRBD1. The CDR3 loop spans 14 amino acids. With V trimmed by 0 bases and J by 9 bases, 1 base remained unmatched. Germline V lookup: CDR1 MNHEY, CDR2 SMNVEV (reference sequence). CDR3 DNA: TGTGCCAGCAGTTTATCGGGACAGGGGAAAAAACTGTTTTTT. Amino acids: CASSLSGQGKKLFF.

V is TRBV6-5 and J is TRBJ2-3; 12 nucleotides agree with TRBD2. CDR1 and CDR2 (germline): MNHEY, SVGAGI. J gave up 0 bases and V 8 bases, and 0 bases lay outside the gene matches. The CDR3 consists of 14 residues. The CDR3 DNA reads TGTGCCAGCGGACTAGCGGGGAGCACAGATACGCAGTATTTT. Its protein is CASGLAGSTDTQYF.

This chain joins TRBV5-6 and TRBJ2-7; a weak D match, TRBD2 (6 bases). From germline, CDR1 is SGHDT and CDR2 YYEEEE. Trimming shortened V by 4 bases and J by 4 bases, and 9 bases separated the two germline ends. The CDR3 contains 12 residues. As DNA, the CDR3 is TGTGCCAGCAGCCCCCGGGGGTACGAGCAGTACTTC. It codes for CASSPRGYEQYF.

The CDR3 sequence: CSVFEGTSTDTQYF. CDR3 nucleotide sequence: TGCAGCGTTTTTGAGGGAACTAGCACAGATACGCAGTATTTT. The chain couples TRBV29-1 to TRBJ2-3; possibly TRBD2 for D (5 bases). The V gene lost 5 bases and the J gene lost 0 bases, with 12 bases spanning the gap. The CDR3 loop spans 14 amino acids. Looked up from germline, CDR1 is SQVTM and CDR2 is ANQGSEA.

This clone has only one observation. The V gene is TRBV6-4, the J gene TRBJ2-2; 8 positions agree with TRBD2. The V segment lost 5 bases and the J segment 4 bases; nucleotides outside the gene matches: 0. The CDR3 runs 13 residues. From germline, CDR1 is MRHNA and CDR2 SNTAGT. The CDR3 bases are TGTGCCAGCAGTAGCGGGAGCACCGGGGAGCTGTTTTTT. Protein sequence: CASSSGSTGELFF.

This clone was detected once. The chain has TRBV19 and TRBJ2-1, with TRBD2 matching over 7 bases. Looked up from germline, CDR1 is LNHDA and CDR2 is SQIVND (reference sequence). The CDR3 consists of 14 residues. The junction had 5 bases not matched to a gene; V was cut back by 3 bases and J by 6 bases. CDR3 nucleotide sequence: TGTGCCAGTAGTATGTCCGGGAGGATCAATGAGCAGTTCTTC. As protein: CASSMSGRINEQFF.

The rearrangement uses TRBV7-2 and TRBJ2-1; unclear D gene. Germline assignment: CDR1 SGHTA and CDR2 FQGNSA. CDR3 length: 13 residues. The V end was cut by 5 bases, the J end by 1 base, with 6 bases between. As DNA, the CDR3 is TGTGCCAGCAGCCTCACTTCCTACAATGAGCAGTTCTTC. Translation: CASSLTSYNEQFF.

The chain combines TRBV2 with TRBJ1-1, with a weak D call TRBD1 (5 bases). Trimming stripped 6 bases from V and 4 bases from J, with 18 bases between. CDR1 is SNHLY, CDR2 FYNNEI, per germline. The CDR3 spans 15 residues. CDR3 bases: TGTGCCAGCAGATACGGAGGATTCGGGGGCACTGAAGCTTTCTTT. This translates into CASRYGGFGGTEAFF.

The chain links TRBV28 to TRBJ2-1, with D perhaps matching TRBD1 (5 bases). Trimming took off 6 bases at V and 5 bases at J, with 14 bases between the two ends. There are 14 residues in the CDR3. Germline V lookup: CDR1 MDHEN, CDR2 SYDVKM. CDR3 sequence: CASRPQGSHNEQFF. The CDR3 DNA reads as TGTGCCAGCAGACCGCAGGGTTCACACAATGAGCAGTTCTTC.

The chain uses TRBV6-5 and TRBJ1-1; D is ambiguous. Germline V gene lookup returns CDR1 MNHEY and CDR2 SVGAGI. V was cut by 7 bases and J by 2 bases, with 11 bases left in between. This CDR3 is built from 13 residues. CDR3 DNA sequence: TGTGCCAGCAACCCACAGTCAAACACTGAAGCTTTCTTT. This sequence encodes CASNPQSNTEAFF.

This clone was recorded a few times. The genes are TRBV19 and TRBJ1-1; D is unclear. CDR1 and CDR2 from the germline V gene are LNHDA and SQIVND (reference sequence). The CDR3 is made up of 13 amino acids. The V end lost 5 bases, the J end lost 1 base, and 8 bases lay between the germline ends. CDR3 amino acids: CASSSDKNTEAFF. CDR3 in DNA: TGTGCCAGTAGTTCCGACAAGAACACTGAAGCTTTCTTT.

This sequence joins TRBV5-1 and TRBJ2-3, with 10 bases that match TRBD2. J was trimmed by 2 bases and V by 4 bases; bases with no gene match: 10. CDR1 and CDR2 (germline): SGHRS, YFSETQ. This CDR3 has 17 amino acids. The CDR3 DNA reads as TGCGCCAGCAGCCCAACACTAGCGGGGACCCACACAGATACGCAGTATTTT. It encodes CASSPTLAGTHTDTQYF.

The rearrangement uses TRBV19 and TRBJ2-1; the D gene is possibly TRBD2 (5 bases). Per germline, CDR1 LNHDA and CDR2 SQIVND (reference sequence). The CDR3 contains 12 residues. Trimming took 3 bases from V and 9 from J, leaving 9 bases between them. Written as DNA, the CDR3 is TGTGCCAGTAGTATTCGCGGAGGTGAGCAGTTCTTC. Protein product: CASSIRGGEQFF.

The CDR3 reads CASSRDVNSNQPQHF. CDR3 DNA: TGTGCCAGCAGCCGAGATGTAAATAGCAATCAGCCCCAGCATTTT. The chain recombines TRBV7-2 with TRBJ1-5; no definite D call. V gave up 5 bases and J gave up 0 bases, with 11 bases separating them. The germline V gene has CDR1 SGHTA and CDR2 FQGNSA. This CDR3 has 15 residues.

The genes are TRBV9 and TRBJ2-2, with no clear D. The CDR3 sequence is 16 residues long. Germline lookup yields CDR1 SGDLS and CDR2 YYNGEE. The V end was cut by 0 bases, the J end by 2 bases, with 11 bases between. In DNA form, the CDR3 reads TGTGCCAGCAGCGTAGTTTCCCTACCTAACACCGGGGAGCTGTTTTTT. Its protein product is CASSVVSLPNTGELFF.

This clone was counted between two and nine times. This chain uses TRBV2 with TRBJ1-5, with D tentatively TRBD1 (6 bases). The germline V gene encodes CDR1 SNHLY and CDR2 FYNNEI. V shed 7 bases and J shed 9 bases, with 19 bases lying between them. The CDR3 is made up of 14 amino acids. CDR3 region: CASTDGRGYAPQHF. CDR3 nucleotides: TGTGCCAGCACTGACGGCAGGGGATACGCGCCCCAGCATTTT.

This clone has a handful of counts. V gene TRBV6-5 combines with J gene TRBJ2-2; no firm D call. With 1 base removed from V and 1 base from J, the gap between germline ends came to 7 bases. The V gene's germline CDR1 is MNHEY and CDR2 SVGAGI. The CDR3 extends over 15 amino acids. CDR3 sequence: CASSYFRRNTGELFF. CDR3 coding DNA: TGTGCCAGCAGTTACTTTAGGAGGAACACCGGGGAGCTGTTTTTT.

The chain combines TRBV25-1 with TRBJ1-2; TRBD1 might be the D (6 bases). Germline V gene data show CDR1 as MGHDK and CDR2 as SYGVNS. V was clipped by 4 bases and J by 7 bases, with 19 bases between them. This CDR3 comprises 15 residues. CDR3 sequence reads: CASSGGQWPPGGYTF. In nucleotides, the CDR3 is TGTGCCAGCAGTGGTGGACAGTGGCCCCCAGGTGGCTACACCTTC.

This clone was seen a few times. The chain recombines TRBV11-3 with TRBJ2-1, with 7 bases fitting TRBD1. This CDR3 comprises 14 residues. Germline V gene lookup returns CDR1 SGHNT and CDR2 YENEEA. V dropped 2 bases and J dropped 9; count of bases not matched to a gene: 7. The CDR3, as DNA: TGTGCCAGCAGCTTAAATACAGGGGCGAGTGAGCAGTTCTTC. Translated, it gives CASSLNTGASEQFF.

The chain joins TRBV28 to TRBJ1-1; possible D gene TRBD1, 5 bases. V was trimmed by 7 bases and J by 9 bases, leaving 21 bases between them. The CDR3 contains 14 residues. Germline V lookup: CDR1 MDHEN, CDR2 SYDVKM. The CDR3 here is CASTLGYRRTKAFF. CDR3 nucleotide sequence: TGTGCCAGCACTTTGGGCTACAGGAGGACTAAAGCTTTCTTT. Using reference TRBV28 and TRBJ1-1 for the parts outside the CDR3, the full variable domain is DVKVTQSSRYLVKRTGEKVFLECVQDMDHENMFWYRQDPGLGLRLIYFSYDVKMKEKGDIPEGYSVSREKKERFSLILESASTNQTSMYLCASTLGYRRTKAFFGQGTRLTVV.

This chain connects TRBV5-1 to TRBJ2-1; possible D gene TRBD2, 6 bases. This CDR3 has 20 residues. Germline CDR1 reads SGHRS; CDR2 reads YFSETQ. The ends were cut back, 0 bases at V and 5 bases at J, with 27 bases in the middle. The CDR3 DNA follows: TGCGCCAGCAGCTTGGCCGACGGGAGTCCGACCGGAGGGGACCACAATGAGCAGTTCTTC. It codes for CASSLADGSPTGGDHNEQFF.

The gene calls are TRBV5-4 and TRBJ2-3; D is uncertain. V was shortened by 0 bases and J by 4 bases, with 9 bases between the two germline ends. The germline V gene has CDR1 SGHNT and CDR2 YYREEE (reference sequence). This CDR3 is 14 amino acids long. CDR3 sequence reads: CASSLARWADTQYF. The CDR3 nucleotides are TGTGCCAGCAGCTTGGCTAGGTGGGCAGATACGCAGTATTTT.

This clone was found once. The chain carries TRBV27 and TRBJ1-1; no firm D call. Deletions cut 4 bases from V and 5 bases from J, with 14 bases between. CDR3 length: 14 amino acids. In germline, CDR1 is MNHEY, CDR2 SMNVEV (reference sequence). The CDR3 region has the DNA TGTGCCAGCAGTTCCCCGCACGGCGGTACTGAAGCTTTCTTT. Protein product: CASSSPHGGTEAFF.

V usage is TRBV2 and J usage is TRBJ2-1; the match to TRBD2 covers 8 bases. CDR3 length equals 16 residues. The germline gives CDR1 SNHLY, CDR2 FYNNEI. The trim removed 5 bases at V and 2 bases at J, leaving 8 bases unmatched. The DNA for the CDR3 is TGTGCCAGCAGTACTCTGACTAGCGTTGCCTACAATGAGCAGTTCTTC. As protein: CASSTLTSVAYNEQFF.

The CDR3 sequence: CASRSEVGGELFF. CDR3 nucleotide sequence: TGTGCCAGCAGGAGCGAGGTTGGCGGGGAGCTGTTTTTT. The J gene is TRBJ2-2, the V gene TRBV6-1; the D is unclear. V lost 6 bases and J lost 7, with 12 bases in between. CDR1 is MNHNS and CDR2 is SASEGT in the germline V gene. The CDR3 sequence is 13 residues long.

The gene calls are TRBV9 and TRBJ2-5; 8 bases are a match to TRBD1. Looked up from germline, CDR1 is SGDLS and CDR2 is YYNGEE. The junction had 10 bases not matched to a gene; V was cut back by 1 base and J by 5 bases. The CDR3 is 16 residues long. The CDR3 nucleotides read TGTGCCAGCAGCGTATGGGCAGGGGGCTTACGTGAGACCCAGTACTTC. Residues: CASSVWAGGLRETQYF.